This record covers a single T cell receptor (beta chain). Antigen unknown. The data stem from a study of T cell responses to AZD1222 COVID-19 vaccine. Turning to the study itself: Second doses that came at about 4 or about 12 weeks were put together. General study results and limits: Baseline seropositivity characterized only a handful of AZD1222 recipients. Spike-specific TCR breadth rose after two AZD1222 doses, and depth rose as well. Distributed over spike, vaccine-associated CD4 TCRs predominated at 160-218 and 743-854.

V was pared by 2 bases and J by 4 bases, with 12 bases between. Germline V gene lookup returns CDR1 MNHEY and CDR2 SMNVEV (reference sequence). CDR3 length equals 15 residues. Sequencing used immunoSEQ multiplex PCR; TCRdb keeps in-frame clones, though not all of them. The repertoire holds 130,000 to 150,000 clones, with roughly 89% as singletons. The material sequenced was peripheral blood, taken on day 0 of AZD1222 vaccination. The TCR sequence derives from an adult in good health. This chain joins TRBV27 and TRBJ1-5; the D gene is possibly TRBD1 (5 bases). The CDR3 sequence is CASSLRPGGNQPQHF. The CDR3 bases are TGTGCCAGCAGTTTAAGGCCCGGGGGGAATCAGCCCCAGCATTTT.